Given below is one T cell receptor beta chain in context. This record belongs to a study of blood T cell repertoires in COVID-19. For the study at large: The study drew acute and convalescent COVID-19 samples from the United States, Italy and Spain.

Seattle's cohort entered during active infection and was followed longitudinally. Original handling: The assay estimated nucleated cells by amplifying reference gene primers. Profiled with immunoSEQ multiplex PCR; TCRdb holds only in-frame clones, not every one. The V and J calls and clone size come from that table; D and trimming were worked out from the DNA. This table has 410,000 or so clones, about 89% appearing once. CDR1 is SGHTA, CDR2 FQGNSA, per germline. V lost 4 bases to trimming and J lost 4 bases, with 6 bases between them. CDR3 length: 12 amino acids. The J gene is TRBJ2-3, the V gene TRBV7-2; unclear D gene. This receptor was taken from a woman in her forties with COVID-19, enrolled during active disease. Sequences were obtained from peripheral blood. The DNA for the CDR3 is TGTGCCAGCAGCTCAGTTCCAGATACGCAGTATTTT. Its protein product is CASSSVPDTQYF.